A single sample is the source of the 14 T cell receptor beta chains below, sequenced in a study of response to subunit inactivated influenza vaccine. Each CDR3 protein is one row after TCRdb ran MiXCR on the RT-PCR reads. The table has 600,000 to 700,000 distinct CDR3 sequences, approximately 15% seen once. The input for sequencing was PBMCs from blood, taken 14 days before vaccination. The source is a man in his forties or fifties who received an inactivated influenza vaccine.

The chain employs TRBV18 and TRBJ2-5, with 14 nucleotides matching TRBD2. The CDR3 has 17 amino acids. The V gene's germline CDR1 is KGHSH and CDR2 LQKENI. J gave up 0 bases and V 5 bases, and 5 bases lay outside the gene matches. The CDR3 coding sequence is TGTGCCAGCTCAGGGACTAGCGGGGGCCTGTACCAAGAGACCCAGTACTTC. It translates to CASSGTSGGLYQETQYF.

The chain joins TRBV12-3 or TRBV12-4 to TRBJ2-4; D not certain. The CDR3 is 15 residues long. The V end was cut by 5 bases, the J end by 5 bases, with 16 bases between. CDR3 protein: CASSPYGVLENIQYF. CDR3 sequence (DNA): TGTGCCAGCAGTCCTTACGGCGTCCTTGAAAACATTCAGTACTTC.

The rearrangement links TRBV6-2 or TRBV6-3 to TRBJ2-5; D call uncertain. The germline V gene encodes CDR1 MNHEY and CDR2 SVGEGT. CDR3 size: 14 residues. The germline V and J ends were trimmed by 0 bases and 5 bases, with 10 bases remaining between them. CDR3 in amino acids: CASSYSRVGETQYF. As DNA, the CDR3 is TGTGCCAGCAGTTACTCGAGAGTAGGCGAGACCCAGTACTTC.

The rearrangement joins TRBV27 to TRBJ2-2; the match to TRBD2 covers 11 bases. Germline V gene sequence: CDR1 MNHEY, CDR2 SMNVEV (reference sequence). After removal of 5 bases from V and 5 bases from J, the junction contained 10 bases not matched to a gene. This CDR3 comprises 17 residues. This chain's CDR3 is CASSPQLAGVGTGELFF. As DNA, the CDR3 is TGTGCCAGCAGTCCCCAACTAGCGGGGGTCGGGACCGGGGAGCTGTTTTTT.

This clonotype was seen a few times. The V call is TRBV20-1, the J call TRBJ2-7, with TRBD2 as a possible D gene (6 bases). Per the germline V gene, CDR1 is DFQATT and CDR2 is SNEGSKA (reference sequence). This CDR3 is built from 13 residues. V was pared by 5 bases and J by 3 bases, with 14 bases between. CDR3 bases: TGCAGTGCTCTCCGCCGGACTAACTACGAGCAGTACTTC. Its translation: CSALRRTNYEQYF.

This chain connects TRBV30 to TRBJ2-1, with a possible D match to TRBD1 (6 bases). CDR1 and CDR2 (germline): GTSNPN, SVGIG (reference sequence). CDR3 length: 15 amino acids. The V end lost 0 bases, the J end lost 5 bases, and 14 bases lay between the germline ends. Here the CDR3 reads CAWSVGGGHHNEQFF. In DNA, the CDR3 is TGTGCCTGGAGTGTAGGGGGTGGGCACCACAATGAGCAGTTCTTC.

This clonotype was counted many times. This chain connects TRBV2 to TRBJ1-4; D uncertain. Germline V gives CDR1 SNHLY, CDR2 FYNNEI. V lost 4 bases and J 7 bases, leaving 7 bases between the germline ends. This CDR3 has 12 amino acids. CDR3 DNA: TGTGCCAGCAGTGCGGGCCCTGAAAAACTGTTTTTT. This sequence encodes CASSAGPEKLFF.

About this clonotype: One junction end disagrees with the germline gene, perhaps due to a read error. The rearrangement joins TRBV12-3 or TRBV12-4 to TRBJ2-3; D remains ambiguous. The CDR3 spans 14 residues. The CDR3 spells CASSFIRTTDTQSF. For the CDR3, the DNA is TGTGCCAGCAGTTTCATCAGGACCACAGATACGCAGTCTTTT.

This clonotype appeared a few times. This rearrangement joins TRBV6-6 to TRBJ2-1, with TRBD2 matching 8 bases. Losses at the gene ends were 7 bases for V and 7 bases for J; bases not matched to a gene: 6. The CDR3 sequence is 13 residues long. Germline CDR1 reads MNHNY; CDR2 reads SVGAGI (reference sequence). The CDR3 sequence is CASTGERENEQFF. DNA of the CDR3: TGTGCCAGCACGGGGGAGCGGGAGAATGAGCAGTTCTTC.

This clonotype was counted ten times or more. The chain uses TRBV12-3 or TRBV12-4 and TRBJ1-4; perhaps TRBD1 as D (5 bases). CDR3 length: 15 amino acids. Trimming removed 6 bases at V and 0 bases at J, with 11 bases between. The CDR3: CASSRTGSTNEKLFF. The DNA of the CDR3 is TGTGCCAGCAGCCGTACAGGATCAACTAATGAAAAACTGTTTTTT.

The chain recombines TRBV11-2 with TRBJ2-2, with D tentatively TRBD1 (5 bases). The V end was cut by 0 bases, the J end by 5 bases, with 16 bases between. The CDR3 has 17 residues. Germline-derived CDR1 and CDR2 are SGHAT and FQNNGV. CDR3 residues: CASSLDHVTASTGELFF. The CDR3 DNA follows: TGTGCCAGCAGCTTAGATCATGTGACAGCAAGTACCGGGGAGCTGTTTTTT.

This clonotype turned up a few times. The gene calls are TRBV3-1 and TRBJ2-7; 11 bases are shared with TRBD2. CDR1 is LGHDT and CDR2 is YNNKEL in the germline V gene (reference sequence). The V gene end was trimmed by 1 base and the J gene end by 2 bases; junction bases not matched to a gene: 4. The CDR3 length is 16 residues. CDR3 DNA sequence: TGTGCCAGCAGCCAAGGGACTAGCGGGCGTACCTACGAGCAGTACTTC. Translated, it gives CASSQGTSGRTYEQYF.

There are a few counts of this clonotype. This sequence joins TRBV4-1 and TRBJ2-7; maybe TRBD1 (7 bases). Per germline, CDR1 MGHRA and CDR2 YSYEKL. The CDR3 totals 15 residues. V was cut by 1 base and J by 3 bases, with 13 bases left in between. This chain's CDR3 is CASSQGQGGYYEQYF. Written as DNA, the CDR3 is TGCGCCAGCAGCCAAGGACAGGGAGGTTACTACGAGCAGTACTTC.

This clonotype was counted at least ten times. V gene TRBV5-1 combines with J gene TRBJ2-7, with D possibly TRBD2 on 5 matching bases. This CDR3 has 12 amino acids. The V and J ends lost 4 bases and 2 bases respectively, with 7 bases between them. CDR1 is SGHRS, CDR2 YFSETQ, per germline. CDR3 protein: CASSPGTYEQYF. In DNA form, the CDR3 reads TGCGCCAGCAGCCCGGGAACCTACGAGCAGTACTTC.